This T cell receptor (beta chain) was observed in a study of blood T cell repertoires in COVID-19. Produced via immunoSEQ multiplex PCR; TCRdb's table is partial and in-frame only. The sample includes about 170,000 clones, 75% to 90% of them seen just once. The sample holds a few counts of this clone. Germline V gene lookup returns CDR1 LNHDA and CDR2 SQIVND (reference sequence). Trimming shortened V by 5 bases and J by 6 bases, and 10 bases separated the two germline ends. The CDR3 length is 13 residues. This sequence joins TRBV19 and TRBJ2-2; D not resolved. The TCR comes from a woman aged 50 to 60 who had recovered from COVID-19. The sample consisted of PBMCs or T cells enriched from blood (not recorded which). The CDR3 sequence: CASSQRSAGELFF. For the CDR3, the DNA is TGTGCCAGTAGTCAGCGTTCGGCCGGGGAGCTGTTTTTT.